This TCR beta chain was recovered during a study of memory CD4+ T cells and cytomegalovirus serostatus. Study summary: Donors were healthy Belgian adults, several CMV seropositive and 20 to 25 seronegative. Notes on the study in general: CMV serostatus prediction reached median AUC about 0.95, or 0.9 with US-trained model. The CMV-associated TCR signature appears largely within the CD4+ memory repertoire.

V shed 0 bases and J shed 3 bases, with 13 bases lying between them. Germline-derived CDR1 and CDR2 are SGHNT and YYREEE (reference sequence). This CDR3 has 15 amino acids. A word on this clone: What it binds is unknown.

The sort gate was single viable CD3+CD4+CD8-CD45RO+ cells for memory CD4+ T cells. Original handling: After removing out-of-frame reads, 2,204,828 distinct TCRbeta sequences remained. TCRdb keeps only in-frame clones here, not all; method: immunoSEQ multiplex PCR. The V and J calls and the clone size are those of that table, but D and trimming were determined from the DNA. The sample consists of nearly 60,000 clones, about 81% of them appearing once. This TCR came from an adult in good health and CMV-seronegative. The chain combines TRBV5-4 with TRBJ2-7; D is possibly TRBD1 (5 bases). The sample taken for sequencing was memory CD4+ T cells from blood. The CDR3 spells CASSLAPRRDYEQYF. The CDR3 nucleotides are TGTGCCAGCAGCTTGGCCCCCCGCAGGGACTACGAGCAGTACTTC.